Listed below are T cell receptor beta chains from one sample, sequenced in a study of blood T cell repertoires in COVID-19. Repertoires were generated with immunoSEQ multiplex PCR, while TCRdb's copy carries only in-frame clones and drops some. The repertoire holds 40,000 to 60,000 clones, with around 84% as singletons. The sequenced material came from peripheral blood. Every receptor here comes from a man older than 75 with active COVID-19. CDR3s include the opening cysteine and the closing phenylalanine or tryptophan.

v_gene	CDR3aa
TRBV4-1	CASSHSSDRNYEQYF
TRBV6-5	CASSTGLAAGNTIYF
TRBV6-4	CASSDGPGSYGYTF
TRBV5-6	CASSLSGNYYGYTF
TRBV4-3	CASSQGFAAQYF
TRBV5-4	CASSLDWTRQFF
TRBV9	CASSAPTVNTEAFF
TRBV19	CASHGRANTGELFF
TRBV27	CASSASGTGAYEQYF
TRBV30	CAWSLDRVYFNSHEAFF
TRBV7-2	CASSLAGDPSYNEQFF
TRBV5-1	CASSLGGTGRSNYGYTF
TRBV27	CASSLSRQGPSSNQPQHF
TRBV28	CASSIQGWNTEAFF
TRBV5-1	CASSGGTVGTDTQYF
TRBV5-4	CASSLEDREQFF
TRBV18	CASSPSAGGYEKLFF
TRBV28	CASSPAGVGNSNQPQHF
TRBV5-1	CASSFEGFNYGYTF
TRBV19	CASSIGLEETQYF
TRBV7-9	CASSRDSTYEQYF
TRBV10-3	CAISLTSGNYNEQFF
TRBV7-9	CASSWPGTKAYEQYF
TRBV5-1	CASSLGSGLAGGPMVVDTQYF
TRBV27	CASSPLSGPITDTQYF
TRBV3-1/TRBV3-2	CASSQNFLEQFF
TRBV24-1	CATSENGQGHTGELFF
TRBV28	CASSPGQANTEAFF
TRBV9	CASSQTTGNEKLFF
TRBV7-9	CASSLGGRGTGELFF
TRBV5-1	CASSSWGNSYEQYF